The next 8 T cell receptor beta chains were all read from a single sample in a study of blood T cell repertoires in COVID-19. Generated by immunoSEQ multiplex PCR, the TCRdb table keeps only in-frame clones and is missing some. Of roughly 330,000 clones listed, about 89% are singletons. The specimen sequenced was peripheral blood. The receptor source for this set is a man aged 18-30 years who had recovered from COVID-19.

The rearrangement uses TRBV6-5 and TRBJ1-1; no clear D gene. The germline V gene has CDR1 MNHEY and CDR2 SVGAGI. This CDR3 region has 14 residues. Deletions cut 6 bases from V and 1 base from J, with 12 bases between. DNA for the CDR3: TGTGCCAGCAGCTACGCGGGGAAGAACACTGAAGCTTTCTTT. Translated, it gives CASSYAGKNTEAFF.

V and J are TRBV10-1 and TRBJ1-5; the match to TRBD1 covers 7 bases. V trimming: 6 bases; J trimming: 2 bases; junction bases outside the gene matches: 4. Looked up from germline, CDR1 is WNHNN and CDR2 is SYGVQD (reference sequence). This CDR3 contains 14 residues. The CDR3 loop reads CASRPGQGNQPQHF. The CDR3 DNA reads as TGCGCCAGCAGACCCGGACAGGGCAATCAGCCCCAGCATTTT.

This clone was seen once. The V call is TRBV5-1, the J call TRBJ2-5; 7 positions agree with TRBD2. The germline CDR1 and CDR2 sequences are SGHRS and YFSETQ. The CDR3 covers 16 residues. After removal of 4 bases from V and 1 base from J, the junction contained 10 bases not matched to a gene. DNA of the CDR3: TGCGCCAGCAGCGCTCAGGGAGGGGTCCCCCAAGAGACCCAGTACTTC. It codes for CASSAQGGVPQETQYF. The complete variable domain, with remaining parts taken from reference TRBV5-1 and TRBJ2-5, reads KAGVTQTPRYLIKTRGQQVTLSCSPISGHRSVSWYQQTPGQGLQFLFEYFSETQRNKGNFPGRFSGRQFSNSRSEMNVSTLELGDSALYLCASSAQGGVPQETQYFGPGTRLLVL.

The genes are TRBV19 and TRBJ2-7, with 10 bases lining up with TRBD2. The CDR3 contains 14 residues. CDR1 and CDR2 from the germline V gene are LNHDA and SQIVND (reference sequence). Unmatched junction bases numbered 3, after V lost 4 bases and J lost 3 bases. The CDR3 loop is CASSTLAGNYEQYF. The CDR3 DNA reads TGTGCCAGTAGTACACTAGCGGGGAACTACGAGCAGTACTTC.

A single count supports this clone. The chain links TRBV11-2 to TRBJ2-1; TRBD2 matches at 14 bases. This CDR3 has 19 residues. The V gene end was trimmed by 1 base and the J gene end by 2 bases; junction bases not matched to a gene: 7. The germline V gene encodes CDR1 SGHAT and CDR2 FQNNGV. The CDR3 sequence is CASSLGAGLAGATYNEQFF. CDR3 nucleotides: TGTGCCAGCAGCTTAGGGGCGGGACTAGCGGGAGCGACCTACAATGAGCAGTTCTTC.

V usage is TRBV29-1 and J usage is TRBJ2-3; D possibly corresponds to TRBD1 (6 bases). Germline V gene lookup returns CDR1 SQVTM and CDR2 ANQGSEA. The V end lost 6 bases, the J end lost 3 bases, and 25 bases lay between the germline ends. The CDR3 extends over 17 amino acids. CDR3 region: CSVRDTTGVFRTDTQYF. The CDR3, as DNA: TGCAGCGTCCGGGACACAACCGGGGTATTCAGGACAGATACGCAGTATTTT.

In DNA, the CDR3 is TGTGCCAGCTCACCAGGTCTAGGGGGCAGTCCCCTCATCAATGAGCAGTTCTTC. It translates to CASSPGLGGSPLINEQFF. This chain joins TRBV18 and TRBJ2-1; 7 nucleotides agree with TRBD1. The junction had 16 bases not matched to a gene; V was cut back by 2 bases and J by 6 bases. Germline CDR1 is KGHSH and CDR2 is LQKENI. CDR3 length: 18 amino acids. Supplemented by reference TRBV18 and TRBJ2-1, the full variable domain reads NAGVMQNPRHLVRRRGQEARLRCSPMKGHSHVYWYRQLPEEGLKFMVYLQKENIIDESGMPKERFSAEFPKEGPSILRIQQVVRGDSAAYFCASSPGLGGSPLINEQFFGPGTRLTVL.

The gene calls are TRBV7-8 and TRBJ1-5, with D perhaps TRBD1 (5 bases). The germline V and J ends were trimmed by 4 bases and 1 base, with 11 bases remaining between them. Per the germline V gene, CDR1 is SGHVS and CDR2 is FQNEAQ. The CDR3 is 15 amino acids. CDR3 sequence (DNA): TGTGCCAGCAGCTCACAAGGGGCGAGCAATCAGCCCCAGCATTTT. Translated, it gives CASSSQGASNQPQHF. Drawing the rest from reference TRBV7-8 and TRBJ1-5, the complete variable domain is GAGVSQSPRYKVAKRGQDVALRCDPISGHVSLFWYQQALGQGPEFLTYFQNEAQLDKSGLPSDRFFAERPEGSVSTLKIQRTQQEDSAVYLCASSSQGASNQPQHFGDGTRLSIL.